This T cell receptor (beta chain) was profiled in a study of shared clonotypes between healthy human individuals. Across the whole study: The cohort had a couple of women and three men, ages 18 to 49. Study-level points and caveats: Some clonotypes were shared by all four sorted-subset donors, while others were not shared. The non-shared ones had lower generation probabilities than the shared ones.

Concerning this clone itself: Its target is unknown.

Each sorted subset replicate got 200 ng genomic DNA, around 29,000 genomes. Generated by immunoSEQ multiplex PCR, the TCRdb table keeps only in-frame clones and is missing some. The data contain approximately 2.3 million clones, 85% to 95% of them singletons. This CDR3 has 14 residues. Trimming removed 5 bases from V and 0 bases from J, with 8 bases in between. The germline V gene has CDR1 LNHDA and CDR2 SQIVND (reference sequence). The V call is TRBV19, the J call TRBJ1-3, with D hard to call. This clonotype was obtained from a man younger than 30 in good health. Some clones in this sample may be carry-over from other donors' samples. The sample comprised naive CD4+ T cells from PBMCs. Subset here: CD45RA+ positively selected. The CDR3 sequence: CASSRGPSGNTIYF. CDR3 nucleotide sequence: TGTGCCAGTAGTCGCGGCCCCTCTGGAAACACCATATATTTT.